The next 30 T cell receptor beta chains were all read from a single sample in a study of cytomegalovirus exposure and HLA in healthy donors. 13 Jbeta primers and 60 Vbeta primers were used for the PCR. Data came from immunoSEQ multiplex PCR; TCRdb stores just in-frame clones and leaves some out. The sample carries 150,000 to 200,000 clones, about three quarters recorded once. Material for sequencing was PBMCs. These receptors were taken from a man aged 25 to 40 in good health and CMV-seropositive.

This sequence joins TRBV6-6 and TRBJ2-7; 8 bases line up with TRBD1. V was clipped by 6 bases and J by 7 bases; unmatched bases: 11. The CDR3 runs 14 residues. Germline-derived CDR1 and CDR2 are MNHNY and SVGAGI (reference sequence). Here the CDR3 reads CASRSETGAGEQYF. In nucleotides, the CDR3 is TGTGCCAGCAGATCTGAGACAGGGGCGGGGGAGCAGTACTTC.

J is TRBJ2-7 and V is TRBV10-3; TRBD2 aligns across 8 bases. The V segment lost 10 bases and the J segment 0 bases; nucleotides outside the gene matches: 23. The CDR3 extends over 19 amino acids. Germline V gene sequence: CDR1 ENHRY, CDR2 SYGVKD. CDR3 amino acids: CATATGVGGLAGSSYEQYF. In DNA, the CDR3 is TGTGCCACCGCAACAGGCGTCGGGGGTCTAGCGGGTAGCTCCTACGAGCAGTACTTC.

The chain is built from TRBV29-1 and TRBJ2-7, with a possible D match to TRBD1 (8 bases). V dropped 4 bases and J dropped 2 bases, with 12 bases sitting between them. The CDR3 spans 13 residues. Germline V gene lookup returns CDR1 SQVTM and CDR2 ANQGSEA. The CDR3 reads CSVVQGGTYEQYF. CDR3 in DNA: TGCAGCGTTGTACAGGGGGGGACCTACGAGCAGTACTTC.

In its sample, this clone was seen once. The chain has TRBV4-1 and TRBJ2-3; 13 nucleotides agree with TRBD2. CDR3 size: 16 residues. The J segment lost 5 bases and the V segment lost 3 bases, leaving 5 bases of the junction unmatched. Germline V gives CDR1 MGHRA, CDR2 YSYEKL. The CDR3 DNA reads TGCGCCAGCAGCCAGGATCGGACTAGCGGGAGAGATACGCAGTATTTT. This codes for CASSQDRTSGRDTQYF.

To note about this clone: Relative to the germline gene, one junction end is altered; a read error may explain this. This chain uses TRBV6-5 with TRBJ2-3, with D tentatively TRBD1 (6 bases). In germline, CDR1 is MNHEY, CDR2 SVGAGI. CDR3 size: 14 residues. This CDR3 is CGSRRDRYTDTQYF. As DNA, the CDR3 is TGTGGCAGCAGACGTGACAGGTACACAGATACGCAGTATTTT.

The chain joins TRBV7-7 to TRBJ2-3, with TRBD1 as a possible D gene (6 bases). The CDR3 length is 15 residues. CDR1 and CDR2 (germline): SSHAT, FNYEAQ (reference sequence). V was trimmed by 1 base and J by 1 base, leaving 9 bases between them. The CDR3 DNA is TGTGCCAGCAGCTTAGGAGCAGGGGGCACAGATACGCAGTATTTT. Translating it yields CASSLGAGGTDTQYF.

This clone was counted once. This chain uses TRBV5-6 with TRBJ2-7; TRBD1 agrees at 7 bases. This CDR3 contains 14 residues. Trimming removed 0 bases from V and 3 bases from J; junction bases left unmatched: 3. The germline CDR1 and CDR2 sequences are SGHDT and YYEEEE. The CDR3: CASSLDGTVYEQYF. As DNA, the CDR3 is TGTGCCAGCAGCTTGGATGGGACAGTCTACGAGCAGTACTTC.

The V call is TRBV5-1, the J call TRBJ1-6, with TRBD1 matching 7 bases. V lost 0 bases and J lost 0; bases outside the gene matches: 9. Germline V gene sequence: CDR1 SGHRS, CDR2 YFSETQ. CDR3 length equals 19 residues. CDR3 sequence reads: CASSLAPGQLSSYNSPLHF. Written as DNA, the CDR3 is TGCGCCAGCAGCTTGGCACCGGGACAGCTGAGCTCCTATAATTCACCCCTCCACTTT.

The J gene is TRBJ2-1, the V gene TRBV4-2; 8 bases match TRBD2. J gave up 7 bases and V 0 bases, and 8 bases lay outside the gene matches. Germline CDR1 reads LGHNA; CDR2 reads YNFKEQ. This CDR3 is 16 amino acids long. Here the CDR3 DNA reads TGTGCCAGCAGCCAAGATGGGGGGGCTAGCGGGAATGAGCAGTTCTTC. This encodes CASSQDGGASGNEQFF.

This clone was seen a handful of times. The chain combines TRBV28 with TRBJ1-2, with 12 bases identical to TRBD1. This CDR3 is 17 amino acids long. Germline V gene sequence: CDR1 MDHEN, CDR2 SYDVKM. Trimming took 2 bases from V and 7 from J; bases not matched to a gene: 11. Written as DNA, the CDR3 is TGTGCCAGCAGTTTAGGGGCCGGGACAGGGGGCAGAATTGGCTACACCTTC. As protein: CASSLGAGTGGRIGYTF.

The chain combines TRBV19 with TRBJ2-7, with 8 bases that match TRBD2. Germline values: CDR1 LNHDA, CDR2 SQIVND (reference sequence). Trimming took 8 bases from V and 3 from J; bases not matched to a gene: 9. The CDR3 is 14 amino acids. Here the CDR3 DNA reads TGTGCCAGTTCGGGGGGACTAGGGTACTACGAGCAGTACTTC. It is translated as CASSGGLGYYEQYF. Full variable domain (missing parts from reference TRBV19 and TRBJ2-7): DGGITQSPKYLFRKEGQNVTLSCEQNLNHDAMYWYRQDPGQGLRLIYYSQIVNDFQKGDIAEGYSVSREKKESFPLTVTSAQKNPTAFYLCASSGGLGYYEQYFGPGTRLTVT.

The chain combines TRBV4-1 with TRBJ1-1, with 7 bases lining up with TRBD1. Germline lookup yields CDR1 MGHRA and CDR2 YSYEKL. This CDR3 comprises 14 residues. The V and J ends lost 4 bases and 4 bases, in that order; junction bases with no gene match: 6. The CDR3 spells CASSLEQGLTEAFF. The CDR3 DNA reads TGCGCCAGCAGCCTGGAACAGGGGCTCACTGAAGCTTTCTTT.

The chain links TRBV30 to TRBJ2-2, with unresolved D. This CDR3 has 11 amino acids. CDR1 and CDR2 (germline): GTSNPN, SVGIG (reference sequence). V was shortened by 2 bases and J by 6 bases, with 4 bases between the two germline ends. The DNA for the CDR3 is TGTGCCTGGAGTTTCTCCGGGGAGCTGTTTTTT. Translation gives CAWSFSGELFF.

The rearrangement links TRBV7-6 to TRBJ2-7; D might be TRBD2 (6 bases). This CDR3 contains 14 residues. With 5 bases removed from V and 6 bases from J, the gap between germline ends came to 17 bases. Germline loops: CDR1 SGHVS, CDR2 FNYEAQ. The CDR3: CASSTGDRVSEQYF. The CDR3 region has the DNA TGTGCCAGCAGCACGGGAGACAGAGTCTCCGAGCAGTACTTC.

The chain employs TRBV6-5 and TRBJ1-1; D is undetermined. Germline CDR1 is MNHEY and CDR2 is SVGAGI. The CDR3 runs 13 residues. Trimming cost V 11 bases and J 1 base, with 14 bases left between them. The CDR3: CAGQANPNTEAFF. In DNA form, the CDR3 reads TGTGCCGGTCAGGCGAATCCGAACACTGAAGCTTTCTTT.

The chain is built from TRBV29-1 and TRBJ1-4; D uncertain. Germline V gives CDR1 SQVTM, CDR2 ANQGSEA. This CDR3 spans 13 amino acids. V was cut by 4 bases and J by 5 bases, with 11 bases left in between. The CDR3 region has the DNA TGCAGCGTTGGTCCCGGGTTGAATGAAAAACTGTTTTTT. Translating it yields CSVGPGLNEKLFF.

Only a few counts were recorded for this clone. The chain recombines TRBV9 with TRBJ2-5; the D is unclear. V lost 2 bases, J lost 2 bases, and 13 bases lay in between. Germline loops: CDR1 SGDLS, CDR2 YYNGEE. There are 15 residues in the CDR3. The CDR3 DNA reads as TGTGCCAGCAGCGTTAGTTTAAGTGAGCAAGAGACCCAGTACTTC. Translation: CASSVSLSEQETQYF.

This clone was observed a handful of times. The chain combines TRBV27 with TRBJ2-1; 9 bases line up with TRBD1. This CDR3 region has 14 residues. The V gene end was trimmed by 4 bases and the J gene end by 9 bases; junction bases not matched to a gene: 7. The germline V gene has CDR1 MNHEY and CDR2 SMNVEV (reference sequence). This CDR3 is CASSYGQGRTEQFF. As DNA, the CDR3 is TGTGCCAGCAGTTACGGACAGGGGAGGACTGAGCAGTTCTTC.

This clone was seen only a few times. The chain combines TRBV28 with TRBJ2-7; D not certain. V was trimmed by 3 bases and J by 4 bases, leaving 7 bases between them. Germline-derived CDR1 and CDR2 are MDHEN and SYDVKM. The CDR3 contains 12 residues. CDR3 amino acids: CASSFTDYEQYF. In nucleotides, the CDR3 is TGTGCCAGCAGTTTTACAGATTACGAGCAGTACTTC.

The chain couples TRBV30 to TRBJ2-7; 8 bases map to TRBD2. The CDR3 has 15 residues. The V gene end was trimmed by 4 bases and the J gene end by 0 bases; junction bases not matched to a gene: 8. Germline-derived CDR1 and CDR2 are GTSNPN and SVGIG (reference sequence). The CDR3: CAWNVLAVSSYEQYF. For the CDR3, the DNA is TGTGCCTGGAACGTACTAGCGGTAAGCTCCTACGAGCAGTACTTC.

This clone was observed a few times. The chain joins TRBV30 to TRBJ1-6; D remains unclear. The CDR3 covers 16 residues. The ends were cut back, 0 bases at V and 0 bases at J, with 9 bases in the middle. Germline CDR1 and CDR2: GTSNPN and SVGIG (reference sequence). CDR3 loop: CAWSVPSSSYNSPLHF. DNA for the CDR3: TGTGCCTGGAGTGTGCCCTCTAGCTCCTATAATTCACCCCTCCACTTT. Looking up the rest from reference TRBV30 and TRBJ1-6 gives the full variable domain: SQTIHQWPATLVQPVGSPLSLECTVEGTSNPNLYWYRQAAGRGLQLLFYSVGIGQISSEVPQNLSASRPQDRQFILSSKKLLLSDSGFYLCAWSVPSSSYNSPLHFGNGTRLTVT.

V usage is TRBV18 and J usage is TRBJ1-4, with D perhaps matching TRBD1 (5 bases). CDR1 is KGHSH and CDR2 is LQKENI in the germline V gene. This CDR3 is 13 amino acids long. V lost 4 bases and J lost 6, with 9 bases in between. CDR3 residues: CASSRSRDEKLFF. CDR3 in DNA: TGTGCCAGCTCACGTAGCAGGGATGAAAAACTGTTTTTT.

The chain joins TRBV11-1 to TRBJ2-3, with 9 bases aligning to TRBD1. Germline loops: CDR1 SGHAT, CDR2 FQDESV (reference sequence). The CDR3 is made up of 15 amino acids. V was pared by 5 bases and J by 4 bases, with 7 bases of the junction left unmatched. The DNA for the CDR3 is TGTGCCAGCAGCAAGGGACAGGGTGGGTCAGATACGCAGTATTTT. This sequence encodes CASSKGQGGSDTQYF.

This chain links TRBV7-2 with TRBJ1-4; 8 bases are shared with TRBD1. The germline V gene has CDR1 SGHTA and CDR2 FQGNSA. The CDR3 extends over 16 amino acids. Trimming at V came to 5 bases and at J to 3 bases, leaving 8 bases not matched to a gene. The CDR3 nucleotides are TGTGCCAGCAGCGGACACTTGACAGGGGCTAATGAAAAACTGTTTTTT. Its translation is CASSGHLTGANEKLFF. Full variable domain (rest looked up from reference TRBV7-2 and TRBJ1-4): GAGVSQSPSNKVTEKGKDVELRCDPISGHTALYWYRQSLGQGLEFLIYFQGNSAPDKSGLPSDRFSAERTGGSVSTLTIQRTQQEDSAVYLCASSGHLTGANEKLFFGSGTQLSVL.

This chain connects TRBV19 to TRBJ2-7; D possibly corresponds to TRBD2 (6 bases). Looked up from germline, CDR1 is LNHDA and CDR2 is SQIVND (reference sequence). Trimming stripped 8 bases from V and 1 base from J, with 18 bases between. The CDR3 sequence is 15 residues long. The CDR3 is CASGGGSAGSYEQYF. CDR3 bases: TGTGCCAGTGGCGGAGGGTCCGCGGGGTCCTACGAGCAGTACTTC.

The V call is TRBV30, the J call TRBJ2-3; D is perhaps TRBD2 (5 bases). Germline loops: CDR1 GTSNPN, CDR2 SVGIG (reference sequence). With 2 bases removed from V and 1 base from J, the gap between germline ends came to 7 bases. The CDR3 runs to 13 residues. This CDR3 is CAWSLAGTDTQYF. The CDR3 coding sequence is TGTGCCTGGAGTCTAGCTGGCACAGATACGCAGTATTTT.

The genes are TRBV6-1 and TRBJ1-6; D gene unclear. Trimming removed 3 bases from V and 10 bases from J, with 10 bases in between. The CDR3 runs 13 residues. Germline CDR1 and CDR2: MNHNS and SASEGT. The CDR3 protein is CASSEDLQSPLHF. CDR3 DNA: TGTGCCAGCAGTGAGGACTTACAATCACCCCTCCACTTT.

The chain uses TRBV6-5 and TRBJ2-1, with 10 bases aligning to TRBD2. V lost 3 bases, J lost 10 bases, and 9 bases stayed unmatched. This CDR3 has 15 amino acids. Germline-derived CDR1 and CDR2 are MNHEY and SVGAGI. This CDR3 reads CASSYSLAGVQEQFF. Here the CDR3 DNA reads TGTGCCAGCAGTTATTCCCTAGCGGGAGTACAGGAGCAGTTCTTC.

V usage is TRBV7-9 and J usage is TRBJ2-7; the D is unclear. CDR1 is SEHNR, CDR2 FQNEAQ, per germline (reference sequence). CDR3 size: 11 residues. V lost 5 bases and J 8 bases, leaving 10 bases between the germline ends. The CDR3 loop is CASSTDTQQYF. The CDR3 region has the DNA TGTGCCAGCAGCACCGACACTCAGCAGTACTTC.

This clone was observed a handful of times. J is TRBJ2-1 and V is TRBV6-1; a weak D match, TRBD1 (5 bases). The CDR3 loop spans 15 amino acids. Trimming cost V 6 bases and J 13 bases, with 25 bases left between them. CDR1 is MNHNS and CDR2 is SASEGT in the germline V gene. CDR3 region: CASRATLTDSGEQFF. The CDR3 coding sequence is TGTGCCAGCAGGGCGACATTGACAGATTCAGGAGAACAGTTCTTC.